Only one count was recorded for the clone carrying this T cell receptor beta chain. Its antigen is unidentified. Library construction for TCR beta used iRepertoire HTBI primers and Arm-PCR of CDR3 regions. TCRdb re-derived calls from the multiplex PCR reads in MiXCR, one entry per CDR3 protein. The sample consists of about 240,000 distinct CDR3 sequences, 20% of them appearing once. Time point reported: newly diagnosed GD, antithyroid drugs for less than 3 months. From RNA extracted from PBMCs, the TCR library was made. This sample was included in a study of regulatory T cells in long-lasting Graves disease. With V trimmed by 0 bases and J by 4 bases, 15 bases remained unmatched. Germline V CDR1 and CDR2: MGHRA, YSYEKL. The CDR3 length is 18 residues. The study's findings and limits: In persistent patients, shared public clonotypes (approximately 3,000) outnumbered those in new patients (nearly 1,000). Favoring TRBV28, TRBJ1-2 and TRBJ2-5 was a feature seen in persistent disease. Owing to a sample size that was small, accuracy may have been reduced.

This chain joins TRBV4-1 and TRBJ2-7; 7 bases are shared with TRBD2. The sequencing here drew on peripheral blood mononuclear cells (PBMCs), taken at new diagnosis, from a patient treated with antithyroid drugs. The sequence came from a female donor with Graves disease. The CDR3 nucleotides are TGCGCCAGCAGCCAAGATAGGACGGGAGGTGGGCTGGTTTACGAGCAGTACTTC. Its translation: CASSQDRTGGGLVYEQYF.